This T cell receptor beta chain came from a study of neurological immune-mediated disorders. Per the germline V gene, CDR1 is DFQATT and CDR2 is SNEGSKA (reference sequence). Trimming took off 6 bases at V and 3 bases at J, with 12 bases between the two ends. The CDR3 covers 14 residues. Time point given: longitudinal time-point 2. In this sample, this clonotype turned up many times. TCRdb reanalysed the 5' RACE reads using MiXCR and keeps one entry per CDR3 protein. The data show tens of thousands of distinct CDR3 sequences, with about 13% seen just once and about 2.3% held by the top ten. This sequence was found in a woman in her forties in good health. Source material: PBMCs. The rearrangement uses TRBV20-1 and TRBJ2-6; no firm D call. CDR3 DNA sequence: TGCAGTGCCGTACCTTCTTTTGGGGCCAACGTCCTGACTTTC. Encoded protein: CSAVPSFGANVLTF.